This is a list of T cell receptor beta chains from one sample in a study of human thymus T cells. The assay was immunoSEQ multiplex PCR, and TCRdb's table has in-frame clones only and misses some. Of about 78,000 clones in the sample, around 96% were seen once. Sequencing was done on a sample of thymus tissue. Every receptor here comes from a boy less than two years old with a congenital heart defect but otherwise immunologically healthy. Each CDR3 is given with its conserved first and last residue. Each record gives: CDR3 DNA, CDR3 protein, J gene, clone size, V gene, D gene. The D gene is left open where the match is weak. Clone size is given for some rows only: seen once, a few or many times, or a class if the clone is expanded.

TGTGCCAGCAGTCAGGGACTAGCGGGCTACAATGAGCAGTTCTTC,CASSQGLAGYNEQFF,TRBJ2-1,NA,TRBV28,TRBD2
TGTGCCAGCAGTTTACGAGAGACCCAGTACTTC,CASSLRETQYF,TRBJ2-5,NA,TRBV27,NA
TGTGCCAGCATCGAAAGGGGTTTAGGCCCGCCCTATTCACCCCTCCACTTT,CASIERGLGPPYSPLHF,TRBJ1-6,NA,TRBV5-5,NA
TGCGCCAGCAGCTTGGATGGGGGCAAGGAGACCCAGTACTTC,CASSLDGGKETQYF,TRBJ2-5,NA,TRBV5-1,NA
TGTGCCAGCAGCTTGGCCGGGCCTAGCGGGCCGGAGACCCAGTACTTC,CASSLAGPSGPETQYF,TRBJ2-5,NA,TRBV5-4,TRBD2
TGTGCCAGCAGCTTACGGGGGCTCCCGAACACTGAAGCTTTCTTT,CASSLRGLPNTEAFF,TRBJ1-1,NA,TRBV7-3,NA
TGTGCCAGCGCCCCGATTGGACTAGCGGGAGGTCACGAGCAGTACTTC,CASAPIGLAGGHEQYF,TRBJ2-7,NA,TRBV27,TRBD2
TGTGCCAGTACCCCCCGGGGGGACAGATCGTATGGCTACACCTTC,CASTPRGDRSYGYTF,TRBJ1-2,NA,TRBV19,TRBD1
TGTGCCAGCAGCCTGGCGGGGTACACTGAAGCTTTCTTT,CASSLAGYTEAFF,TRBJ1-1,NA,TRBV14,NA
TGCGCCAGCAGGAATCAGGGGGTTGGTGAAGCTTTCTTT,CASRNQGVGEAFF,TRBJ1-1,NA,TRBV4-1,TRBD1
TGTGCCAGCAGCTTAGTTGGGACAGATAATTCACCCCTCCACTTT,CASSLVGTDNSPLHF,TRBJ1-6,few,TRBV7-9,TRBD1
TGTGCCAGCAGTTTATCGTACAGGGAGGACGAGCAGTACTTC,CASSLSYREDEQYF,TRBJ2-7,NA,TRBV27,NA
TGCGCCAGCAGTGAGGCCGGAGGGGGAGAGCACACTGAAGCTTTCTTT,CASSEAGGGEHTEAFF,TRBJ1-1,NA,TRBV10-1,NA
TGTGCCTCCCAATCCCCAAAATGGTACGAGCAGTACTTC,CASQSPKWYEQYF,TRBJ2-7,NA,TRBV6-6,NA
TGTGCCAGCAGTGAAGCGCGGACCTCTGGGGCCAACGTCCTGACTTTC,CASSEARTSGANVLTF,TRBJ2-6,NA,TRBV2,NA
TGTGCCAGCAGCTTAACCCCGGCCAGGGGGAATGAAAAACTGTTTTTT,CASSLTPARGNEKLFF,TRBJ1-4,NA,TRBV7-2,TRBD1
TGTGCCAGCAGCTTGGGGCCAGAAGCAACTAATGAAAAACTGTTTTTT,CASSLGPEATNEKLFF,TRBJ1-4,NA,TRBV7-9,NA
TGTGCCAGCCGGATTGGGGACGAGCAGTACTTC,CASRIGDEQYF,TRBJ2-7,NA,TRBV28,NA
TGTGCCAGTAGTAGGGGGCCGGCCAAAAACATTCAGTACTTC,CASSRGPAKNIQYF,TRBJ2-4,NA,TRBV19,NA
TGTGCCAGCAGCTTGGAGGCGAAAGACTACGAGCAGTACTTC,CASSLEAKDYEQYF,TRBJ2-7,NA,TRBV7-8,NA
TGTGCCAGCAGTTTATATCGTAGAGGGAGGCCGAATCGGGGACACACAGATACGCAGTATTTT,CASSLYRRGRPNRGHTDTQYF,TRBJ2-3,NA,TRBV27,NA
TGTGCCAGCAGCCCCTGCTGGGAGCCCCAGCATTTT,CASSPCWEPQHF,TRBJ1-5,NA,TRBV7-2,NA
TGTGCCAGCAAGGGCAGACAGGGCGGGCAGCCCCAGCATTTT,CASKGRQGGQPQHF,TRBJ1-5,NA,TRBV2,TRBD1
TGTGCCAGCAGCCCGTTTAATCGGTTGGCGGCCATATTGGGTTCACCCCTCCACTTT,CASSPFNRLAAILGSPLHF,TRBJ1-6,NA,TRBV7-8,NA
TGTGCCAGCAGTTTAGGTGTACCCAATCAGCCCCAGCATTTT,CASSLGVPNQPQHF,TRBJ1-5,NA,TRBV28,NA
TGTGCCAGCAGCCCCGGGGCAGGTGGGAACACTGAAGCTTTCTTT,CASSPGAGGNTEAFF,TRBJ1-1,NA,TRBV7-3,NA
TGCGCCAGCAGCCAAGACGCCAGTACCTACGAGCAGTACTTC,CASSQDASTYEQYF,TRBJ2-7,NA,TRBV4-3,NA
TGTGCCAGCAGCTCCCGGGGCCCCCCCTCCTACGAGCAGTACTTC,CASSSRGPPSYEQYF,TRBJ2-7,NA,TRBV7-2,NA
TGCGCCAGCAGCTCGGCCGGGACAGGGGGCACTGAAGCTTTCTTT,CASSSAGTGGTEAFF,TRBJ1-1,NA,TRBV5-1,TRBD1
TGCAGCGTTGAGGTTGGAGGGGGCGGGTATGGCTACACCTTC,CSVEVGGGGYGYTF,TRBJ1-2,NA,TRBV29-1,TRBD1
TGTGCCAGTAGTATCGACAGGGCCACCGGGGAGCTGTTTTTT,CASSIDRATGELFF,TRBJ2-2,NA,TRBV19,TRBD1
TGCGCCAGCAGCTTGAAGGCCGAAGCTTTCTTT,CASSLKAEAFF,TRBJ1-1,NA,TRBV5-1,NA
TGCGCCAGCAGGCGGAGGACAGATAATTCACCCCTCCACTTT,CASRRRTDNSPLHF,TRBJ1-6,once,TRBV5-1,NA
TGTGCCAGTAGTATAGCGTCCGGGACAGGGGGGTCTAGCAATCAGCCCCAGCATTTT,CASSIASGTGGSSNQPQHF,TRBJ1-5,NA,TRBV19,TRBD1
TGTGCTAGTGGTTCAACAGGACAGCCTTCCTACAATGAGCAGTTCTTC,CASGSTGQPSYNEQFF,TRBJ2-1,NA,TRBV12-5,NA
TGTGCCAGCAACCCCGGGACAGGGTATCAAGAGCAGTACTTC,CASNPGTGYQEQYF,TRBJ2-7,NA,TRBV9,TRBD1
TGTGCCAGCAGTCCTCACCGGGGGGCTGTGGACTATGGCTACACCTTC,CASSPHRGAVDYGYTF,TRBJ1-2,NA,TRBV25-1,NA
TGTGCCAGCTCATCTGGACAGGACGCGACCTCCTACGAGCAGTACTTC,CASSSGQDATSYEQYF,TRBJ2-7,NA,TRBV18,TRBD1
TGTGCCAGCAAGCCAGCGAAGTGGCTCGGCAATGAGCAGTTCTTC,CASKPAKWLGNEQFF,TRBJ2-1,once,TRBV6-1,NA
TGTGCCAGCAGCAAAGTAAGCCCGGGACAGGGAAACACTGAAGCTTTCTTT,CASSKVSPGQGNTEAFF,TRBJ1-1,NA,TRBV21-1,NA
TGTGCCAGCAGTGAGCAGGGCAGGGGGATTGAATGGACTGAAGCTTTCTTT,CASSEQGRGIEWTEAFF,TRBJ1-1,NA,TRBV9,TRBD1
TGTGCCAGCAGCCCCGGACAGGCCCTAAAAGCTTTCTTT,CASSPGQALKAFF,TRBJ1-1,NA,TRBV11-2,TRBD1
TGTGCCATCAGGTCCGGGACATCAAGCTCCTACGAGCAGTACTTC,CAIRSGTSSSYEQYF,TRBJ2-7,NA,TRBV10-3,NA
TGTGCCAGCAGTCGATTAACCCCCTCTCTCACAGGGGGTCCCCCCTACGAGCAGTACTTC,CASSRLTPSLTGGPPYEQYF,TRBJ2-7,NA,TRBV27,TRBD1
TGTGCCAGCAGCTTAGAGAACAGGGAAGAGACCCAGTACTTC,CASSLENREETQYF,TRBJ2-5,once,TRBV7-9,NA
TGTGCCAGCAGCCAGCTAAGAACCTCCGGGACTAGCGGGGGGCTTTGCCCGGGGTCGGATGAGCAGTTCTTC,CASSQLRTSGTSGGLCPGSDEQFF,TRBJ2-1,NA,TRBV14,TRBD2
TGTGCCAGCAGTCCTCGACTCTCGCCGCGTTACGAGCAGTACTTC,CASSPRLSPRYEQYF,TRBJ2-7,NA,TRBV6-5,NA
TGTGCCAGCAGCCATTCGCCTGGGACAGGGCATGGAAACACCATATATTTT,CASSHSPGTGHGNTIYF,TRBJ1-3,NA,TRBV7-6,TRBD1
TGTGCCAGTAGGGGGGGCAGGGAAGTCACTGAAGCTTTCTTT,CASRGGREVTEAFF,TRBJ1-1,NA,TRBV19,NA
TGTGCCAGCACCTCTGACTTAGTAGCGGAGGTACGCACGCAGTATTTT,CASTSDLVAEVRTQYF,TRBJ2-3,NA,TRBV7-2,NA
TGTGCCAGCAGCTATGAGAACACTGAAGCTTTCTTT,CASSYENTEAFF,TRBJ1-1,NA,TRBV7-9,NA